Sequencing of this T cell receptor (beta chain) was carried out in a study of T-cell reconstitution after alpha-beta-depleted transplantation in children. General study findings and limits: Several patients had high TCRbeta diversity at day 60; it came from surviving recipient T cells and thymic progenitors.

The CDR3 runs 14 residues. Germline V gives CDR1 MNHNS, CDR2 SASEGT. V was cut by 5 bases and J by 4 bases, with 15 bases left in between. This clonotype was observed at least ten times. The antigen remains unidentified. For TCRbeta, the library was prepared with unique molecular identifiers. TCRdb itself ran the PCR reads through MiXCR, one entry per CDR3 protein. The sample carries fewer than 550,000 distinct CDR3 sequences, about an eighth recorded once. The TCR originated in a female patient between 2 and 10 years old who had a stem cell transplant for aplastic anemia, so the T cells may come from the graft donor. J is TRBJ2-7 and V is TRBV6-1, with D possibly being TRBD1 (5 bases). The material sequenced was PBMCs, mostly from graft donor cells, taken 180 days after TCRalphabeta/CD19-depleted stem cell transplant. The CDR3: CASSPTGLIYEQYF. The CDR3 coding sequence is TGTGCCAGCAGTCCCACAGGTCTAATTTACGAGCAGTACTTC.